This T cell receptor beta chain was documented in a study of beta chain features in type 1 diabetes. This CDR3 spans 16 amino acids. Germline CDR1 MNHEY, CDR2 SMNVEV (reference sequence). The V segment lost 1 base and the J segment 5 bases; nucleotides outside the gene matches: 4. Reverse transcribing all isolated RNA meant expressed TCRB transcripts were sequenced. Naive, central memory and regulatory T cell samples yielded some 3.9 million reads on average. The protocol was immunoSEQ multiplex PCR, while the TCRdb copy is restricted to in-frame clones and leaves out a portion. The top ten clones hold 0.023% of a sample with 850,000 to 900,000 clones, about a sixth of them seen once.

The chain combines TRBV27 with TRBJ2-5; 13 nucleotides align to TRBD2. The sequencing sample was made of naive CD4+ T cells from blood. The clonotype originates from a young woman in good health. The CDR3 nucleotides read TGTGCCAGCAGTTTATGGACTAGCGGGAGTCGCGAGACCCAGTACTTC. It specifies CASSLWTSGSRETQYF.